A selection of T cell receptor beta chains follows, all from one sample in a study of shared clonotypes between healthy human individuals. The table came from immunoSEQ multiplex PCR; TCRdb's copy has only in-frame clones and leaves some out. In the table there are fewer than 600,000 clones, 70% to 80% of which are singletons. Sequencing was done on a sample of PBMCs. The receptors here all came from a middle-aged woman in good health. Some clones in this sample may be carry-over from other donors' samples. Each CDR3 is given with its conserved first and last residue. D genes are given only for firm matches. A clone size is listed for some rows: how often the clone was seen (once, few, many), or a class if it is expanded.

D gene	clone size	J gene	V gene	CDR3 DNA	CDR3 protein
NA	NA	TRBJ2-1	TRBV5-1	TGCGCCAGCAGCACCGTTATGGGTGCCCGGAATGAGCAGTTCTTC	CASSTVMGARNEQFF
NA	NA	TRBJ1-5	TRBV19	TGTGCCAGTATTATAGCGGGTGAAGGCAATCAGCCCCAGCATTTT	CASIIAGEGNQPQHF
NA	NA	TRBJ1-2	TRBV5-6	TGTGCCAGCAGCGTATACCGGGACATTAACTATGGCTACACCTTC	CASSVYRDINYGYTF
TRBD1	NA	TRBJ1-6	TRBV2	TGTGCCAGCAGTCGGGACAGTTCCTCACCCCTCCACTTT	CASSRDSSSPLHF
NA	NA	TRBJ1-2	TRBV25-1	TGTGCCAGCAGTGGCCGACAGACCCTCTATGGCTACACCTTC	CASSGRQTLYGYTF
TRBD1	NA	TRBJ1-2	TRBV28	TGTGCCAGCAGTATCTCGACAGGGGAGAATTTCTATGGCTACACCTTC	CASSISTGENFYGYTF
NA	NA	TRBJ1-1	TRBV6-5	TGTGCCAGCAGCCTCGGGACCCTGAACACTGAAGCTTTCTTT	CASSLGTLNTEAFF
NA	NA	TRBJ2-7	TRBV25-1	TGTGCCAGCAGTGAATCAGGGCCTCTAACCTACGAGCAGTACTTC	CASSESGPLTYEQYF
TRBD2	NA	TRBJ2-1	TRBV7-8	TGTGCCAGCAGCTTTCCGGGACTAGCCTACAATGAGCAGTTCTTC	CASSFPGLAYNEQFF
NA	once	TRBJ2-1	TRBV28	TGTGCCAGCAGTTTAGTAGGCGATTACAATGAGCAGTTCTTC	CASSLVGDYNEQFF
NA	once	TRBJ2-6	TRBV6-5	TGTGCCAGCAGGGATCCACGGTCTGGGGCCAACGTCCTGACTTTC	CASRDPRSGANVLTF
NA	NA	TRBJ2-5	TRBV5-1	TGCGCCAGCACCCGCGAGGGGACACACCAAGAGACCCAGTACTTC	CASTREGTHQETQYF
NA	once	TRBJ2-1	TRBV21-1	TGTGCCAGCAGCCGTAGTTGCGAGGGGAGGGCTGTAGGTGAGCAGTTCTTC	CASSRSCEGRAVGEQFF
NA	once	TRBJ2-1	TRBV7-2	TGTGCCAGCAGCTTAGCCTGGTCCACCAATGAGCAGTTCTTC	CASSLAWSTNEQFF
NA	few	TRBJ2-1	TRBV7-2	TGTGCCAGCAGCTTAGCGGGGTTTCAGAACAATGAGCAGTTCTTC	CASSLAGFQNNEQFF
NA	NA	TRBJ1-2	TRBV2	TGTGCCAGGAAGGTCCCCGACAGCTACGGGCTCTATGGCTACACCTTC	CARKVPDSYGLYGYTF
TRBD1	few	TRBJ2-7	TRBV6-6	TGTGCCAGCATCGAAACTGGGGGACAGGCCTCCTACGAGCAGTACTTC	CASIETGGQASYEQYF
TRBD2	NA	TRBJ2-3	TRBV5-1	TGCGCCAGCAGCACCGGACTAGGCCGCACAGATACGCAGTATTTT	CASSTGLGRTDTQYF
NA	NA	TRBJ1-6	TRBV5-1	TGCGCCAGCAGCTTGCAGGCAGGTCCAAATTCACCCCTCCACTTT	CASSLQAGPNSPLHF
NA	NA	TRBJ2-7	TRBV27	TGTGCCAGCAGTTTGGGGATTTCGTACGAGCAGTACTTC	CASSLGISYEQYF
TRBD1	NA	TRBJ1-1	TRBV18	TGTGCCAGCTCATCGGGACAGGGAATGAACACTGAAGCTTTCTTT	CASSSGQGMNTEAFF
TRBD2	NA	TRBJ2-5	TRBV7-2	TGTGCCAGCAGCTCCCTAGCGGGAGCCCGGGAGACCCAGTACTTC	CASSSLAGARETQYF
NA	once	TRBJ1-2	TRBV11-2	TGTGCCAGCAGCCGAAACACAGGGACCTATGGCTACACCTTC	CASSRNTGTYGYTF
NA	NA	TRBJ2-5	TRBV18	TGTGCCAGCTCACCATCCACGCACCAAGAGACCCAGTACTTC	CASSPSTHQETQYF
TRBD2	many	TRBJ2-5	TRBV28	TGTGCCAGCAGACGTCTAGCGGGAGGTCAAGAGACCCAGTACTTC	CASRRLAGGQETQYF
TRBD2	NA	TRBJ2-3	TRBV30	TGTGCCTGGACCCAAGCGGGGAACACAGATACGCAGTATTTT	CAWTQAGNTDTQYF
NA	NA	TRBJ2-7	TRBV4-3	TGCGCCAGCAGCCGAGGAGGTCAGGCTAGTAACGAGCAGTACTTC	CASSRGGQASNEQYF
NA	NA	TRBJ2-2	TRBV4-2	TGTGCCAGCAGGTCAGGGACGGACACCGGGGAGCTGTTTTTT	CASRSGTDTGELFF
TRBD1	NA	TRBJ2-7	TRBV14	TGTGCCAGCAGATCGACAGGGTCCTACGAGCAGTACTTC	CASRSTGSYEQYF
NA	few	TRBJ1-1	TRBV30	TGCCTTGCACGGGGTCAGTACACTGAAGCTTTCTTT	CLARGQYTEAFF
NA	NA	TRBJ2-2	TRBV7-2	TGTGCCAGCAGCTCAGTGCCCACCGGGGAGCTGTTTTTT	CASSSVPTGELFF
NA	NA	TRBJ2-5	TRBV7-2	TGTGCCAGCAGCTTATACCCAGGGCCTCAAGAGACCCAGTACTTC	CASSLYPGPQETQYF
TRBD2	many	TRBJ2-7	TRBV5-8	TGTGCCAGCAGCTACAGGACTAGCGGGACTTTCGAGCAGTACTTC	CASSYRTSGTFEQYF
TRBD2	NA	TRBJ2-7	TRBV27	TGTGCCAGCGGGCGACTAGCTGAACCCTACGAGCAGTACTTC	CASGRLAEPYEQYF
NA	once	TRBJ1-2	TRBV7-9	TGTGCCAGCAGCGCGTCAGGGGTTGACTATGGCTACACCTTC	CASSASGVDYGYTF
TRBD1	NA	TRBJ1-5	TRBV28	TGTGCCAGCAGGACGCCAGGACAGGGGTTGAATCAGCCCCAGCATTTT	CASRTPGQGLNQPQHF
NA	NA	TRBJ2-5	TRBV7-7	TGTGCCAGCAGCGCGGGACACCAACAAGAGACCCAGTACTTC	CASSAGHQQETQYF
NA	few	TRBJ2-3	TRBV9	TGTGCCAGCAGCGTAGAGGGAAGAGATACGCAGTATTTT	CASSVEGRDTQYF
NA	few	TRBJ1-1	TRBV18	TGTGCCAGCTCACCAGGGGGGAACACTGAAGCTTTCTTT	CASSPGGNTEAFF
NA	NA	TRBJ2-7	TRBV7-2	TGTGCCAGCAGCTTACATACAGGGGCGGGGAGCGAGCAGTACTTC	CASSLHTGAGSEQYF
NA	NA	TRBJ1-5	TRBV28	TGTGCCAGCAGTTTAGGGTCCTGGGGGGCAGGCCAGCCCCAGCATTTT	CASSLGSWGAGQPQHF
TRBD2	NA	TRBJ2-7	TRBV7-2	TGTGCCAGCAGTTCTACTAGCGGACGCTACGAGCAGTACTTC	CASSSTSGRYEQYF
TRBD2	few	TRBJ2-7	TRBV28	TGTGCCAGCAGCGCTAGCGGGTTTAACGAGCAGTACTTC	CASSASGFNEQYF
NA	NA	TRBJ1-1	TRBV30	TGTGCCTGGAGTGTACTAGGGCACACTGAAGCTTTCTTT	CAWSVLGHTEAFF
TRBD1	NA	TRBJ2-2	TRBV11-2	TGTGCCAGCATCCAGGGGGTGGGGGCGCTTAACGGGGAGCTGTTTTTT	CASIQGVGALNGELFF
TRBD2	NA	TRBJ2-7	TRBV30	TGTGCCTGGAGTCCCGGGGCGGGAGGCGAGCAGTACTTC	CAWSPGAGGEQYF
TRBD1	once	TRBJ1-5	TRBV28	TGTGCCAGCAGTTCACAGGGGGCGGCTCAGCCCCAGCATTTT	CASSSQGAAQPQHF
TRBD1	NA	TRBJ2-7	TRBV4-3	TGCGCCAGCAGCCAAGGACAGGGGTTCAACGAGCAGTACTTC	CASSQGQGFNEQYF
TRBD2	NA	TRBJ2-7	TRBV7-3	TGTGCCAGCAGCCCAACGGGGGGATCAAACTCCTACGAGCAGTACTTC	CASSPTGGSNSYEQYF
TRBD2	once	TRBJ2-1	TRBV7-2	TGTGCCAGCAGCCGTCGACTAGCGGGAGGCAGGGATGAGCAGTTCTTC	CASSRRLAGGRDEQFF
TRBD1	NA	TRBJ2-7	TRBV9	TGTGCCAGCAGCGTAGCGTCAGGGGGTTCGTACGAGCAGTACTTC	CASSVASGGSYEQYF
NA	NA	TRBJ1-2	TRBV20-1	TGCAGTGCCCCGCTAAACTATGGCTACACCTTC	CSAPLNYGYTF
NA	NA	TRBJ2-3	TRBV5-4	TGTGCCAGCAGCTTGGACTTGCTAGGTAGCACAGATACGCAGTATTTT	CASSLDLLGSTDTQYF
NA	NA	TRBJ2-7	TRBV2	TGTGCCAGCAGTGAGGGCGTAGTATCCTACGAGCAGTACTTC	CASSEGVVSYEQYF